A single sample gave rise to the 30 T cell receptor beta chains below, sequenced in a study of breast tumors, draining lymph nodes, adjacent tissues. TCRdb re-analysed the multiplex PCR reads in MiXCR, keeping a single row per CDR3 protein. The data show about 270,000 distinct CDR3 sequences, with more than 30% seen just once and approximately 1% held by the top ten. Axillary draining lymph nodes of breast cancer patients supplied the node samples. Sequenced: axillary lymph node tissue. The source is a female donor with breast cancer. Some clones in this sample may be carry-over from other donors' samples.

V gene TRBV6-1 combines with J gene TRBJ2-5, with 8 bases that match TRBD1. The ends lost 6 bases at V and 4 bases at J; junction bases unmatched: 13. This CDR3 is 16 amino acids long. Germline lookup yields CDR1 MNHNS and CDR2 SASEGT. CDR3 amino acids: CASRTGTGWDVETQYF. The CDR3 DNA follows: TGTGCCAGCAGAACCGGGACAGGTTGGGATGTAGAGACCCAGTACTTC.

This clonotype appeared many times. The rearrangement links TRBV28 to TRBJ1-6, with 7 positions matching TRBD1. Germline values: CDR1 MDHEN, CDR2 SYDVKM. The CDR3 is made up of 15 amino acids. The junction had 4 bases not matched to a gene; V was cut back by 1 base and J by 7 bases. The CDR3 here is CASSLLEGANSPLHF. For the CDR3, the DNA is TGTGCCAGCAGTTTATTAGAGGGGGCGAATTCACCCCTCCACTTT.

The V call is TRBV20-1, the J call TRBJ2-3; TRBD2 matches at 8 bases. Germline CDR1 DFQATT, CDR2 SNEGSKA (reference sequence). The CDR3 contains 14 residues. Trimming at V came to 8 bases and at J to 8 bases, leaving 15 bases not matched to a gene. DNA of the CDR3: TGCAGTCTTGCTGGTGCGGGAGGTACTGTTACGCAGTATTTT. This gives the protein CSLAGAGGTVTQYF.

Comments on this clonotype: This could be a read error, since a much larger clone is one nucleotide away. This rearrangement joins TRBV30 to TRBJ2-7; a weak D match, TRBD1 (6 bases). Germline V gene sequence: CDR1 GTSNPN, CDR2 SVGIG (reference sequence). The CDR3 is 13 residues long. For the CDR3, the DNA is TGTGTCTGGAGTGTAGGGACACTCTACGAGCAGTACTTC. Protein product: CVWSVGTLYEQYF.

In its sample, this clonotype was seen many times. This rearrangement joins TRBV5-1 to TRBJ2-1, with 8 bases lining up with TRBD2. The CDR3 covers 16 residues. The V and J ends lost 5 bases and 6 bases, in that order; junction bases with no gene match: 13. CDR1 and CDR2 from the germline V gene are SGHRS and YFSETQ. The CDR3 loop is CASSPAGSGRFNEQFF. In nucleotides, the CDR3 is TGCGCCAGCAGTCCGGCCGGGAGCGGGAGATTCAATGAGCAGTTCTTC.

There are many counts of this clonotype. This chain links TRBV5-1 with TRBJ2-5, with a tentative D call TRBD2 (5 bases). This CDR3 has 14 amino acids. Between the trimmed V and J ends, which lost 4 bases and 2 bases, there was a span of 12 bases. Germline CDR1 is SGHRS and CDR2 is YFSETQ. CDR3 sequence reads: CASSRVSGQETQYF. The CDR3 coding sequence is TGCGCCAGCAGCCGGGTGAGCGGACAAGAGACCCAGTACTTC.

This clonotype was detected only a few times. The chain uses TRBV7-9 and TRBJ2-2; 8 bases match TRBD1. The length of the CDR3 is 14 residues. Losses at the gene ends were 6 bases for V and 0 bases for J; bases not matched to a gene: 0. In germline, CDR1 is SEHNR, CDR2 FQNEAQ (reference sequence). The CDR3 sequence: CASRQGANTGELFF. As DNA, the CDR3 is TGTGCCAGCAGACAGGGGGCGAACACCGGGGAGCTGTTTTTT.

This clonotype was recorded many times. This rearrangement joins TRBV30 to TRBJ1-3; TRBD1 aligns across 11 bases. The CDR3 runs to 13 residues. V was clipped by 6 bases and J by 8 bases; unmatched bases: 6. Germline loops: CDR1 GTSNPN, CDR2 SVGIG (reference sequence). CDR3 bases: TGTGCCTGCATGGGACAGGGGGTCCACACCATATATTTT. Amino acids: CACMGQGVHTIYF. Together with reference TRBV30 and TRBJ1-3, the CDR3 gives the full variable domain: SQTIHQWPATLVQPVGSPLSLECTVEGTSNPNLYWYRQAAGRGLQLLFYSVGIGQISSEVPQNLSASRPQDRQFILSSKKLLLSDSGFYLCACMGQGVHTIYFGEGSWLTVV.

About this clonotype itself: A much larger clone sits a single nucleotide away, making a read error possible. The CDR3 here is CASSLGGPQETQYF. The CDR3 DNA reads TGTGCCAGCAGCTTGGGGGGACCACAAGAGACCCAGTACTTC. This sequence joins TRBV5-5 and TRBJ2-5, with D perhaps being TRBD1 or TRBD2 (5 bases each). The CDR3 is made up of 14 amino acids. The germline V gene has CDR1 SGHKS and CDR2 YYEKEE (reference sequence). The V end was cut by 0 bases, the J end by 2 bases, with 8 bases between. Full variable domain (rest looked up from reference TRBV5-5 and TRBJ2-5): DAGVTQSPTHLIKTRGQQVTLRCSPISGHKSVSWYQQVLGQGPQFIFQYYEKEERGRGNFPDRFSARQFPNYSSELNVNALLLGDSALYLCASSLGGPQETQYFGPGTRLLVL.

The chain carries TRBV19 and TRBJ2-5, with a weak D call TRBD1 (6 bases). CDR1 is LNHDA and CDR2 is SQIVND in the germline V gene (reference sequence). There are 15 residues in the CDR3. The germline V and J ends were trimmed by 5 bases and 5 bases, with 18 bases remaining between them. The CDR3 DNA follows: TGTGCCAGTAGTGTGGGGGTGGGGGCATGGGAGACCCAGTACTTC. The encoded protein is CASSVGVGAWETQYF.

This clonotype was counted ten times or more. The CDR3 bases are TGTGCCAGCAGTGCAAACAGGGATGAAGGACATTTT. It specifies CASSANRDEGHF. The chain employs TRBV6-1 and TRBJ1-5, with D maybe TRBD1 (6 bases). The germline gives CDR1 MNHNS, CDR2 SASEGT. CDR3 length: 12 residues. Between the trimmed V and J ends, which lost 4 bases and 16 bases, there was a span of 17 bases.

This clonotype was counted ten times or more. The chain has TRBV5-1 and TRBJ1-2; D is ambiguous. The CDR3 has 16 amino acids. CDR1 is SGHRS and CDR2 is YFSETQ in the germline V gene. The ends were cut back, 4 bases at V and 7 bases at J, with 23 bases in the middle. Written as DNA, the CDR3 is TGCGCCAGCAGCCCCCACCCTTCTCAACGGACGGTTGGCTACACCTTC. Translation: CASSPHPSQRTVGYTF.

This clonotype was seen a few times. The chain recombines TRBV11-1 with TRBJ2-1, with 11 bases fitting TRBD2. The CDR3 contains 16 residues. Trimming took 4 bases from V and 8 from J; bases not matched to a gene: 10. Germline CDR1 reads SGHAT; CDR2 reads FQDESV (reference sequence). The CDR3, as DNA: TGTGCCAGCAGCTGGACCGGGACTAGCGGCTCCTATGAGCAGTTCTTC. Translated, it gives CASSWTGTSGSYEQFF.

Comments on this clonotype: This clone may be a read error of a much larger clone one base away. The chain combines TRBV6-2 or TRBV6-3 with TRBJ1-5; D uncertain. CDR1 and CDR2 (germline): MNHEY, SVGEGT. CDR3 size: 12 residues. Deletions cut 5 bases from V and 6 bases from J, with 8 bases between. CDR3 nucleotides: TGTGCCAGCAGTCCGACCGGTCAGCCCCAGCATTTT. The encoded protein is CASSPTGQPQHF.

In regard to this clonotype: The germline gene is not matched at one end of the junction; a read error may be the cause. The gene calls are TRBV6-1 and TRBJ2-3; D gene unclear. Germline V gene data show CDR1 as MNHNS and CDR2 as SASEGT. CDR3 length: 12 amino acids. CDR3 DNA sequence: TGTGCCAGCACTCCCACCACAAATACGCAGTATTTT. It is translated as CASTPTTNTQYF.

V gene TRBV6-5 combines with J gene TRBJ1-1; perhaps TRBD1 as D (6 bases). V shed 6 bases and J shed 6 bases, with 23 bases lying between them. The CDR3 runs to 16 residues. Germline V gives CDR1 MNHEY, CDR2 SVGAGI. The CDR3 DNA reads TGTGCCAGCAGGACCCTATACAGGGATTTTAACCCTGAAGCTTTCTTT. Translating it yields CASRTLYRDFNPEAFF.

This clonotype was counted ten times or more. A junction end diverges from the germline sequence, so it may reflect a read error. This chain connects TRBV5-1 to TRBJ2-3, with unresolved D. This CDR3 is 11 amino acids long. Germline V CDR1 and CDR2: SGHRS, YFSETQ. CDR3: CASSLTDTQYF. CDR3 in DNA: TGTGCCAGCAGCCTCACAGATACGCAGTATTTT. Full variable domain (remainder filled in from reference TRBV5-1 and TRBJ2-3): KAGVTQTPRYLIKTRGQQVTLSCSPISGHRSVSWYQQTPGQGLQFLFEYFSETQRNKGNFPGRFSGRQFSNSRSEMNVSTLELGDSALYLCASSLTDTQYFGPGTRLTVL.

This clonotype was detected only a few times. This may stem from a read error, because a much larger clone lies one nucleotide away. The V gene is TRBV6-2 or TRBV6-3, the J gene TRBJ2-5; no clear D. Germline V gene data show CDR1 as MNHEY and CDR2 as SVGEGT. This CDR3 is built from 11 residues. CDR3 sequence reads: CVSSYAQTQYF. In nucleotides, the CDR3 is TGTGTCAGCAGTTACGCTCAGACCCAGTACTTC.

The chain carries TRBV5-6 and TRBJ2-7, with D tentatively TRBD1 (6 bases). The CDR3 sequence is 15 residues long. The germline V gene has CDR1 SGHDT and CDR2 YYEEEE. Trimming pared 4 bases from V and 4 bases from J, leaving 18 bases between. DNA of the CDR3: TGTGCCAGCAGCAAGCGGAGAGGCAGGGGTTACGAGCAGTACTTC. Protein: CASSKRRGRGYEQYF.

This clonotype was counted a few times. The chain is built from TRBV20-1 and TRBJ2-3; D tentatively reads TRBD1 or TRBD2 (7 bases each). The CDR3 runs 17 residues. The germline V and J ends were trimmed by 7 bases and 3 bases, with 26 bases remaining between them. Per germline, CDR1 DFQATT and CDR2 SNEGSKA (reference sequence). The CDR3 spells CSGGGPGAGAGTDTQYF. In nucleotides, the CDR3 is TGCAGTGGAGGGGGCCCGGGGGCGGGGGCCGGGACAGATACGCAGTATTTT.

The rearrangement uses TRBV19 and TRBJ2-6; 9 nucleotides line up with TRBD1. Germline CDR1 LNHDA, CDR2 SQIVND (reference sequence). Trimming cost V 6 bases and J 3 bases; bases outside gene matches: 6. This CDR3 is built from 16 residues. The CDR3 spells CASRGQGLSGANVLTF. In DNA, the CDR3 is TGTGCCAGTAGGGGACAGGGCCTAAGTGGGGCCAACGTCCTGACTTTC.

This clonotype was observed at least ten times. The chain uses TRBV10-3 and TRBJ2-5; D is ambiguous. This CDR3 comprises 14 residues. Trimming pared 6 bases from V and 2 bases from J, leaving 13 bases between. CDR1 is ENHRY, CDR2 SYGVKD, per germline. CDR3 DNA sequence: TGTGCCATCAGCCCTGACACCCTTCAAGAGACCCAGTACTTC. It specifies CAISPDTLQETQYF.

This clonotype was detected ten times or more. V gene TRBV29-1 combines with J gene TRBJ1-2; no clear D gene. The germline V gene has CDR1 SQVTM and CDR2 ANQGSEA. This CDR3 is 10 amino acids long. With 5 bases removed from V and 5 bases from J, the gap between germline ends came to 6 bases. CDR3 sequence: CSVWIYGYTF. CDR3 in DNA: TGCAGCGTTTGGATTTATGGCTACACCTTC.

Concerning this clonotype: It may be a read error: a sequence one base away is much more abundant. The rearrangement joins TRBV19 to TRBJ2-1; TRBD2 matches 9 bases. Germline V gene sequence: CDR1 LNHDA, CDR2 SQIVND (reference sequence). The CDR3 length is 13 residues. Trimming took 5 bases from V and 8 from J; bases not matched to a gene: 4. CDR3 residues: CASSPSGRYEQFF. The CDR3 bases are TGTGCCAGTAGTCCGAGCGGGAGGTATGAGCAGTTCTTC.

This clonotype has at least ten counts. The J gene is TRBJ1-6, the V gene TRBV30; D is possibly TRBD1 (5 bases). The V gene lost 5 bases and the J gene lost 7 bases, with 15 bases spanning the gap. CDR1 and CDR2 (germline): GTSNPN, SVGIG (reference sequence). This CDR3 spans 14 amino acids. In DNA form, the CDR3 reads TGTGCCTGGTCGCAACGGGGGAGAAATTCACCCCTCCACTTT. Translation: CAWSQRGRNSPLHF.

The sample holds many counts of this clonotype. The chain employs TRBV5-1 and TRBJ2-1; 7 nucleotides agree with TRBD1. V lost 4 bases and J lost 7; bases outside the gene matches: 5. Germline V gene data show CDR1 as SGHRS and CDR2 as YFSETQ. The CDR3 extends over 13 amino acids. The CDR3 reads CASSPGQLNEQFF. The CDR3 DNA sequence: TGCGCCAGCAGCCCGGGACAGCTTAATGAGCAGTTCTTC. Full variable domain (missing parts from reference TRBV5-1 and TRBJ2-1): KAGVTQTPRYLIKTRGQQVTLSCSPISGHRSVSWYQQTPGQGLQFLFEYFSETQRNKGNFPGRFSGRQFSNSRSEMNVSTLELGDSALYLCASSPGQLNEQFFGPGTRLTVL.

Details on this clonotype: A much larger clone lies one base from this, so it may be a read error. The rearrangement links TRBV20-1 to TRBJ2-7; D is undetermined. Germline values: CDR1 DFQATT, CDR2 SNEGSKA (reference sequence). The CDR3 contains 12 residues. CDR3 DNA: TGCAGTGCTAGACTGCTCTTTGGCGAGCCGTACTTC. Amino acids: CSARLLFGEPYF.

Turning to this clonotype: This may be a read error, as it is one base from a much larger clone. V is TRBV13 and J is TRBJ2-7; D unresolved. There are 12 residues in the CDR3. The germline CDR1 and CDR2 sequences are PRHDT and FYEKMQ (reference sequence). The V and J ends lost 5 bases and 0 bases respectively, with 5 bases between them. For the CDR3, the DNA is TGTGCCAGCAGCATCCACTCCTACGAGCAGTACTTC. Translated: CASSIHSYEQYF.

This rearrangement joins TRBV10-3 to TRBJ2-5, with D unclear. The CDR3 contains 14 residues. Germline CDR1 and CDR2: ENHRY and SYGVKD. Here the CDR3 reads CASVDGRDQETQYF. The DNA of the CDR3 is TGTGCATCAGTGGACGGCCGTGACCAAGAGACCCAGTACTTC.

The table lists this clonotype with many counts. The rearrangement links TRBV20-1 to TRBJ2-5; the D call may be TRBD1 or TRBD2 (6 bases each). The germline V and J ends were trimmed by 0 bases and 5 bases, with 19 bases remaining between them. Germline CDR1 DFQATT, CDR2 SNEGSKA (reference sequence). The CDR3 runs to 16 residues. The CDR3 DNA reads TGCAGTGCTAGAGATTCGGGCGGGACAACCATCGAGACCCAGTACTTC. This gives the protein CSARDSGGTTIETQYF.